This TCR beta chain was sequenced in a study of T cells in women clearing cervical HPV infection. Study information: Donors had HPV16-related CIN3 or worse; 2 had invasive cancer.

The data were produced by immunoSEQ multiplex PCR, yet TCRdb's version contains in-frame clones alone and is incomplete. The sample table sets out roughly 35,000 clones. Turning to this clone: The read gets to within 3 residues of the CDR3 end, and the germline J gene fills in the rest.

Germline CDR1 DFQATT, CDR2 SNEGSKA (reference sequence). CDR3 length: 17 amino acids. V trimming: 2 bases; J trimming: 4 bases; junction bases outside the gene matches: 13. Sequenced input: blood buffy coat. This receptor was taken from a woman between 18 and 70 years old with a cervical HPV16 infection that either progressed to CIN3+ or cleared (not recorded which). The rearrangement joins TRBV20-1 to TRBJ2-7; 11 nucleotides agree with TRBD1. CDR3 region: CSARKRYLGQGVYEQYF. The part of the CDR3 DNA that was read is TGCAGTGCTAGAAAGCGATATTTGGGACAGGGGGTTTACGAG.